This TCR beta chain was retrieved from a study of blood T cell repertoires in COVID-19. Authors' processing steps: Reference gene primers were amplified, and this amplification served to estimate nucleated cell counts. Measured with immunoSEQ multiplex PCR; TCRdb has only the in-frame clones, and not every one. D and trimming were read from the DNA, whereas the V and J calls and clone size are those reported in that table. In the table there are about 120,000 clones, 80% to 90% of which are singletons. Germline V gene lookup returns CDR1 MNHEY and CDR2 SMNVEV (reference sequence). Losses at the gene ends were 4 bases for V and 2 bases for J; bases not matched to a gene: 6. CDR3 size: 18 residues.

V and J are TRBV27 and TRBJ2-1; 15 bases agree with TRBD2. This TCR derives from a human donor with acute or convalescent COVID-19. The donor label of this sample is uncertain. The sequenced sample consisted of peripheral blood. Here the CDR3 reads CASSSRTSGGGTYNEQFF. The CDR3 nucleotides are TGTGCCAGCAGTTCCCGGACTAGCGGGGGGGGCACCTACAATGAGCAGTTCTTC.